The 13 T cell receptor beta chains given below trace back to one sample, sequenced in a study of blood T cell repertoires in COVID-19. Assay: immunoSEQ multiplex PCR; the TCRdb copy retains only in-frame clones and omits some. The top ten hold about 4% of the sample, which has under 350,000 clones, around 84% seen once. The sample was PBMCs or T cells enriched from blood (not recorded which). These receptors all come from a man younger than 40 who had recovered from COVID-19.

This chain joins TRBV6-5 and TRBJ1-4, with 11 bases aligning to TRBD1. The CDR3 loop spans 14 amino acids. The V gene's germline CDR1 is MNHEY and CDR2 SVGAGI. V dropped 5 bases and J dropped 7; count of bases not matched to a gene: 3. The CDR3: CASSKDRGPEKLFF. In DNA, the CDR3 is TGTGCCAGCAGTAAGGACAGGGGGCCTGAAAAACTGTTTTTT.

The rearrangement uses TRBV5-5 and TRBJ2-3; D is possibly TRBD2 (5 bases). Trimming took off 2 bases at V and 4 bases at J, with 14 bases between the two ends. Germline CDR1 and CDR2: SGHKS and YYEKEE (reference sequence). The CDR3 has 15 amino acids. The CDR3 DNA reads TGTGCCAGCAGCTTTGGGCAGTTCGGGGCAGATACGCAGTATTTT. Its translation is CASSFGQFGADTQYF.

The chain employs TRBV5-4 and TRBJ1-6, with a possible D match to TRBD1 (5 bases). The CDR3 length is 15 residues. Germline-derived CDR1 and CDR2 are SGHNT and YYREEE (reference sequence). V lost 0 bases to trimming and J lost 11 bases, with 15 bases between them. CDR3 nucleotides: TGTGCCAGCAGCTTGGATCGAGCAGGGCGGACACCCCTCCACTTT. This codes for CASSLDRAGRTPLHF. Variable domain in full (rest from reference TRBV5-4 and TRBJ1-6): ETGVTQSPTHLIKTRGQQVTLRCSSQSGHNTVSWYQQALGQGPQFIFQYYREEENGRGNFPPRFSGLQFPNYSSELNVNALELDDSALYLCASSLDRAGRTPLHFGNGTRLTVT.

The V gene is TRBV11-3, the J gene TRBJ2-1, with D possibly matching TRBD2 (5 bases). With 1 base removed from V and 6 bases from J, the gap between germline ends came to 10 bases. CDR3 length equals 14 residues. Germline CDR1 reads SGHNT; CDR2 reads YENEEA. The CDR3 spells CASSLGVSVNEQFF. The DNA for the CDR3 is TGTGCCAGCAGCTTAGGCGTTAGCGTCAATGAGCAGTTCTTC.

V and J are TRBV11-3 and TRBJ2-1, with 10 nucleotides matching TRBD2. V lost 5 bases, J lost 9 bases, and 16 bases stayed unmatched. The CDR3 is 17 residues long. Germline loops: CDR1 SGHNT, CDR2 YENEEA. CDR3 residues: CASSTIWLEREGLEQFF. The CDR3 DNA reads TGTGCCAGCAGCACGATATGGTTGGAGCGGGAGGGCCTTGAGCAGTTCTTC.

This clone was observed a few times. Different DNA sequences within this sample yield the same CDR3. The chain uses TRBV11-2 and TRBJ1-2, with 7 nucleotides matching TRBD1. The CDR3 spans 13 residues. V gave up 1 base and J gave up 6 bases; unmatched junction bases: 2. CDR1 SGHAT and CDR2 FQNNGV come from the germline V gene. The CDR3, as DNA: TGTGCCAGCAGCTTAGGGACAGGCGATGGCTACACCTTC. Encoded protein: CASSLGTGDGYTF.

Remarks on this clone: Other DNA sequences within the sample encode an identical CDR3. V and J are TRBV6-1 and TRBJ1-2, with D maybe TRBD1 (6 bases). The V gene lost 6 bases and the J gene lost 2 bases, with 10 bases spanning the gap. The germline V gene encodes CDR1 MNHNS and CDR2 SASEGT. The CDR3 runs 13 residues. The CDR3 DNA sequence: TGTGCCAGCAGCCCTGGACAGAACTATGGCTACACCTTC. It translates to CASSPGQNYGYTF.

Comments on this clone: Other DNA sequences from this sample encode an identical CDR3 as well. The CDR3 DNA follows: TGTGCCAGCAGCTCCGGACAGGGCGGCTACACCTTC. Protein sequence: CASSSGQGGYTF. The rearrangement links TRBV7-9 to TRBJ1-2, with 8 bases matching TRBD1. Germline CDR1 reads SEHNR; CDR2 reads FQNEAQ (reference sequence). V gave up 4 bases and J gave up 8 bases; unmatched junction bases: 3. The length of the CDR3 is 12 residues. Variable domain in full (rest from reference TRBV7-9 and TRBJ1-2): DTGVSQNPRHKITKRGQNVTFRCDPISEHNRLYWYRQTLGQGPEFLTYFQNEAQLEKSRLLSDRFSAERPKGSFSTLEIQRTEQGDSAMYLCASSSGQGGYTFGSGTRLTVV.

The chain joins TRBV6-5 to TRBJ1-2, with TRBD1 identical over 9 bases. The CDR3 contains 15 residues. Trimming cost V 5 bases and J 4 bases; bases outside gene matches: 8. Germline loops: CDR1 MNHEY, CDR2 SVGAGI. This CDR3 reads CASSPRDRAAYGYTF. In DNA form, the CDR3 reads TGTGCCAGCAGTCCCCGGGACAGGGCCGCCTATGGCTACACCTTC.

V usage is TRBV5-1 and J usage is TRBJ2-5; TRBD2 matches 8 bases. The J segment lost 4 bases and the V segment lost 4 bases, leaving 6 bases of the junction unmatched. Germline CDR1 is SGHRS and CDR2 is YFSETQ. CDR3 length equals 14 residues. The CDR3 DNA follows: TGCGCCAGCAGCCTTCAGGCGGGGGGAGAGACCCAGTACTTC. Its translation is CASSLQAGGETQYF.

CDR3 sequence (DNA): TGTGCCATCAGTGCGGGGGACCGCTCTGGAAACACCATATATTTT. Translating gives CAISAGDRSGNTIYF. The gene calls are TRBV10-3 and TRBJ1-3; TRBD1 might be the D (5 bases). This CDR3 spans 15 amino acids. Trimming left V 4 bases short and J 0 bases short, with 10 bases between. Germline V gene lookup returns CDR1 ENHRY and CDR2 SYGVKD.

The chain joins TRBV28 to TRBJ2-5; D ambiguous. In germline, CDR1 is MDHEN, CDR2 SYDVKM. Trimming left V 6 bases short and J 2 bases short, with 13 bases between. The CDR3 covers 14 residues. In nucleotides, the CDR3 is TGTGCCAGCAGCCCTTCCGTCCCGCAAGAGACCCAGTACTTC. It encodes CASSPSVPQETQYF.

This chain joins TRBV19 and TRBJ2-7, with D possibly TRBD1 on 6 matching bases. CDR3 size: 12 residues. V gave up 5 bases and J gave up 12 bases, with 17 bases separating them. Germline V lookup: CDR1 LNHDA, CDR2 SQIVND (reference sequence). CDR3 sequence (DNA): TGTGCCAGTAGTTTGGGGGCTTCGTCGCCGTACTTC. The encoded protein is CASSLGASSPYF.